This section outlines one T cell receptor (beta chain) sequence together with its context. Its antigen is undetermined. This table comes from immunoSEQ multiplex PCR, and its TCRdb copy is limited to in-frame clones, with some not included. The table includes approximately 180,000 clones, around 90% detected once. The data were taken from a study of T cell responses to AZD1222 COVID-19 vaccine. Germline CDR1 SGHAT, CDR2 FQNNGV. The CDR3 loop spans 15 amino acids. V shed 3 bases, J shed 3 bases, and the junction held 6 bases outside the gene matches. Study outcomes and limitations: Unmutated variant regions are reportedly the target of nearly half of TCRs that are spike-specific. The sample set comprised mostly white British donors with more females, and clonal diversity was possibly underestimated. Only a handful of AZD1222 recipients, roughly six in all, had baseline seropositivity. Spike was spanned by vaccine-associated CD4 TCRs, with dominance at 160-218 and 743-854.

The sample in question was peripheral blood, obtained on day 0 of AZD1222 vaccination. The origin of this receptor is an adult in good health. The rearrangement uses TRBV11-2 and TRBJ2-7, with 9 bases fitting TRBD1. This CDR3 is CASSLSKGQGYEQYF. The CDR3 coding sequence is TGTGCCAGCAGCTTGTCTAAGGGACAGGGCTACGAGCAGTACTTC.